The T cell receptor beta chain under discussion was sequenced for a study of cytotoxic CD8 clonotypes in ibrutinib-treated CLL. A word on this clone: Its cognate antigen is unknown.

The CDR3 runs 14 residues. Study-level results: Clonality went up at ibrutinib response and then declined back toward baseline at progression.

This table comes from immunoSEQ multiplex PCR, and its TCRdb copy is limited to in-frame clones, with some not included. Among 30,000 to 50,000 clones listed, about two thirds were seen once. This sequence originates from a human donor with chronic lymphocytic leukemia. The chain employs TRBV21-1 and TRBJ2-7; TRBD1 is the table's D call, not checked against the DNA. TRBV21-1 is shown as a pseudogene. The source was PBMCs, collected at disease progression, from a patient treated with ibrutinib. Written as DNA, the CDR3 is TGTGCCAGCAGAAACAGGGATACGGCCTACGAGCAGTACTTC. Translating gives CASRNRDTAYEQYF.